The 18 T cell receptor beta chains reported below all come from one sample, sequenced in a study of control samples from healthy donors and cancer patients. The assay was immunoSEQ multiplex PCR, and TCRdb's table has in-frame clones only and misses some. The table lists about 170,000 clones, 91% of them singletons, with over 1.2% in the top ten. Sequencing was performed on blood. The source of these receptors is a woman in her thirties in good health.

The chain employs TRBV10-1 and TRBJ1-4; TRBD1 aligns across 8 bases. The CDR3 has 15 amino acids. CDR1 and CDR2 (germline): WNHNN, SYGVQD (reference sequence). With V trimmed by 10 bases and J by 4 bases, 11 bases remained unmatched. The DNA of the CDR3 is TGCGCCACAAACGGAACGACAGGGGATAATGAAAAACTGTTTTTT. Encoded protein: CATNGTTGDNEKLFF.

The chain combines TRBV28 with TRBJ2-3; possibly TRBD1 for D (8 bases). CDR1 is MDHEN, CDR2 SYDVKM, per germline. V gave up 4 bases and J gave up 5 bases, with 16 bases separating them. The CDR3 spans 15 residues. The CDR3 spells CASSSRTGREDTQYF. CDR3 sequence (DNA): TGTGCCAGCAGTTCCCGGACAGGGAGGGAAGATACGCAGTATTTT.

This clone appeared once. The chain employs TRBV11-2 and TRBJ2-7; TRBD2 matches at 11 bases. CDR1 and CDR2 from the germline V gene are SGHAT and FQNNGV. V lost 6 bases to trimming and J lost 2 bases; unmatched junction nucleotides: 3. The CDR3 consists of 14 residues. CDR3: CASRNSGGAYEQYF. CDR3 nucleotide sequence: TGTGCCAGCAGAAATAGCGGGGGGGCCTACGAGCAGTACTTC.

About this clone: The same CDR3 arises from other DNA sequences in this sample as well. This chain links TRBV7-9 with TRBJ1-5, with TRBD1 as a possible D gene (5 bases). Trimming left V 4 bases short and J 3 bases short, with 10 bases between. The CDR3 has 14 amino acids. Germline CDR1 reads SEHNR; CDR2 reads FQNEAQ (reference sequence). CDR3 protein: CASSSTGNNQPQHF. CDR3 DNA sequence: TGTGCCAGCAGCTCCACAGGTAACAATCAGCCCCAGCATTTT.

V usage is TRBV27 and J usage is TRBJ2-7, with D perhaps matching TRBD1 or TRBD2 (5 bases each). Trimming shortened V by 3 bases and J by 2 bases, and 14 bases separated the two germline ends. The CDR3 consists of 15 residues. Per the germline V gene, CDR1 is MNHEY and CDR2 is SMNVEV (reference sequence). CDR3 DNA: TGTGCCAGCAGTTTCCTTACCGGGACCCCCTACGAGCAGTACTTC. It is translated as CASSFLTGTPYEQYF.

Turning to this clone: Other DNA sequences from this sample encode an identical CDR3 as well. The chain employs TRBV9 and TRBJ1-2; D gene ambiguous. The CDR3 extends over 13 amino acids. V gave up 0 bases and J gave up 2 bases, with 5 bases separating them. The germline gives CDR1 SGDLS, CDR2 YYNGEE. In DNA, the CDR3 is TGTGCCAGCAGCGTAGATAGGAACTATGGCTACACCTTC. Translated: CASSVDRNYGYTF.

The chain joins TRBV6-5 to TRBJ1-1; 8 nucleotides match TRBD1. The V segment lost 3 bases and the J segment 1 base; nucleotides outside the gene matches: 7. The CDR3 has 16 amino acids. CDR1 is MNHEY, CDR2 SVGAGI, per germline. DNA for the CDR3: TGTGCCAGCAGTTATGGGACAGGACGGGCGAACACTGAAGCTTTCTTT. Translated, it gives CASSYGTGRANTEAFF.

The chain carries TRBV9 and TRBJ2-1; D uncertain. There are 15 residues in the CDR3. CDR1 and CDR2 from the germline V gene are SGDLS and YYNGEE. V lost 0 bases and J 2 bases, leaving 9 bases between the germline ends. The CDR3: CASSVVANTYNEQFF. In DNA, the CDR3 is TGTGCCAGCAGCGTAGTGGCTAACACCTACAATGAGCAGTTCTTC.

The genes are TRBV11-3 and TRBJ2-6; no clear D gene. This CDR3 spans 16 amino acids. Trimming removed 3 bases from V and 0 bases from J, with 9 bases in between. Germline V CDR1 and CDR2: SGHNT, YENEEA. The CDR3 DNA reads TGTGCCAGCAGCTTCCTAGACTTCTCTGGGGCCAACGTCCTGACTTTC. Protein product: CASSFLDFSGANVLTF.

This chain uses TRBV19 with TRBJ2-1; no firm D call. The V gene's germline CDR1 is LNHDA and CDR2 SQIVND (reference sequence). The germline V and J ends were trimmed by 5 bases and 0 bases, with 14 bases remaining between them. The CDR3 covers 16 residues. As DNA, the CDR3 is TGTGCCAGTAGTGGGCCAGTTCCTAGCTCCTACAATGAGCAGTTCTTC. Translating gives CASSGPVPSSYNEQFF.

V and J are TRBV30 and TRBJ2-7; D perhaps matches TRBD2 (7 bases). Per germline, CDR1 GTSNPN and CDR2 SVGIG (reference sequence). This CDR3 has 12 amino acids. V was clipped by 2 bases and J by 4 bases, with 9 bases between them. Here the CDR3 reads CAWSRGGYEQYF. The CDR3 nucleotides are TGTGCCTGGAGTAGGGGGGGATACGAGCAGTACTTC.

This chain's CDR3 is CASSLWNTEAFF. The DNA of the CDR3 is TGTGCCAGCAGCTTATGGAACACTGAAGCTTTCTTT. The V gene is TRBV11-3, the J gene TRBJ1-1; D gene uncertain. V was shortened by 2 bases and J by 1 base, with 2 bases between the two germline ends. Germline V gene lookup returns CDR1 SGHNT and CDR2 YENEEA. The CDR3 totals 12 residues.

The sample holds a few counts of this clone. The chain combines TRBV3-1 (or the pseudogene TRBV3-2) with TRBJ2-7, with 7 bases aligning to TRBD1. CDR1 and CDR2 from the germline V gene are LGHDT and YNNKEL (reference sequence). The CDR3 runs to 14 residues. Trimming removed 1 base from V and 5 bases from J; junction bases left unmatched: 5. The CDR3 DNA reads TGTGCCAGCAGCCAAGGAGGGGGCAGGAACGAGCAGTACTTC. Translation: CASSQGGGRNEQYF.

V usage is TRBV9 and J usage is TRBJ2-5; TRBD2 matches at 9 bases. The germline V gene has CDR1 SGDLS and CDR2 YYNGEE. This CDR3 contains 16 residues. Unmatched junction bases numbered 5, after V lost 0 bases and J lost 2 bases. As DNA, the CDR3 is TGTGCCAGCAGCGTAGCGGCTAGCGGGGCTCAAGAGACCCAGTACTTC. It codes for CASSVAASGAQETQYF.

The CDR3: CASSQGLYGYTF. In DNA, the CDR3 is TGTGCCAGCAGCCAAGGACTCTATGGCTACACCTTC. The chain couples TRBV3-1 (or the pseudogene TRBV3-2) to TRBJ1-2; D is unresolved. There are 12 residues in the CDR3. Trimming cost V 1 base and J 4 bases, with 4 bases left between them. Germline loops: CDR1 LGHDT, CDR2 YNNKEL (reference sequence).

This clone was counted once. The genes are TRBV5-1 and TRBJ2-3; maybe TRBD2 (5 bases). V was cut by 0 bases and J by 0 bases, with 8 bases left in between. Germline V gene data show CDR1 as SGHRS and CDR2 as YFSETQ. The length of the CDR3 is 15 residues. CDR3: CASSLVRTSTDTQYF. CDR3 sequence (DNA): TGCGCCAGCAGCTTGGTCAGGACTAGCACAGATACGCAGTATTTT.

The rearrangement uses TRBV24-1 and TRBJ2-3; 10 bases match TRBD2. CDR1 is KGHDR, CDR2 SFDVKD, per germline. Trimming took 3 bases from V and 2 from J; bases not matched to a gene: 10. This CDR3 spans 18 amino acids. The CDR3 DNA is TGTGCCACCAGTGATCCAGCGGGAGGGGTGGGGGTCACAGATACGCAGTATTTT. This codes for CATSDPAGGVGVTDTQYF.

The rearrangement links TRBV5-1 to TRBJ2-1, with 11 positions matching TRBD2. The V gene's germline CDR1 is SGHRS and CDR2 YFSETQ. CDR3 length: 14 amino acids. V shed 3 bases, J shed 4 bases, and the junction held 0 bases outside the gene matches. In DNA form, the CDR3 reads TGCGCCAGCAGCTCTAGCGGGAGGTACAATGAGCAGTTCTTC. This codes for CASSSSGRYNEQFF.